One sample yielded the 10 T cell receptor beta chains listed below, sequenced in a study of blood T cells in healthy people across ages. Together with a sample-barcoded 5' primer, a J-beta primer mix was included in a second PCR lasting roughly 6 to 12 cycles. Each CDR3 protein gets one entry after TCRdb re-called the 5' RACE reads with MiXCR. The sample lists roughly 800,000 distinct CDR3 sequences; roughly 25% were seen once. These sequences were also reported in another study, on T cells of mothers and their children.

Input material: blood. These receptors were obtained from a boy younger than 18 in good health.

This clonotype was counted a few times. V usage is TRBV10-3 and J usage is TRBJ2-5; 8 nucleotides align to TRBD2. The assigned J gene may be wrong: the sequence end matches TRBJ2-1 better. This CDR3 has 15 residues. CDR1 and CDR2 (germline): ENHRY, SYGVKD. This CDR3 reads CAISELAGGRDEQFF. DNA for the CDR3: TGTGCCATCAGTGAGCTGGCGGGGGGTCGCGATGAGCAGTTCTTC.

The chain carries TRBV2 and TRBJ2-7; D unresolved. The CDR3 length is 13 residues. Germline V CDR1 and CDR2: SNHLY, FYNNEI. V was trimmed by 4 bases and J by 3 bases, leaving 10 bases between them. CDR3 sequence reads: CASSVDPSYEQYF. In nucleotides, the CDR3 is TGTGCCAGCAGTGTGGACCCAAGCTACGAGCAGTACTTC.

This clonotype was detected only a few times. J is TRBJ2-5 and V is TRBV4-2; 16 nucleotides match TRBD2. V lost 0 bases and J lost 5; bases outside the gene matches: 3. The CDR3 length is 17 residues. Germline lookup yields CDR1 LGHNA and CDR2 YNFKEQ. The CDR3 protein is CASSQEGTSGGAETQYF. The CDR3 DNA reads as TGTGCCAGCAGCCAAGAGGGGACTAGCGGGGGGGCCGAGACCCAGTACTTC.

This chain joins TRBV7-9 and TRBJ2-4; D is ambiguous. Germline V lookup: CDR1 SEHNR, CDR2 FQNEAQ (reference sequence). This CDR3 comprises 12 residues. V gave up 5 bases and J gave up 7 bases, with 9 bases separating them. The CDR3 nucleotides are TGTGCCAGCAGCCCGCCCACTAACATTCAGTACTTC. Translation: CASSPPTNIQYF.

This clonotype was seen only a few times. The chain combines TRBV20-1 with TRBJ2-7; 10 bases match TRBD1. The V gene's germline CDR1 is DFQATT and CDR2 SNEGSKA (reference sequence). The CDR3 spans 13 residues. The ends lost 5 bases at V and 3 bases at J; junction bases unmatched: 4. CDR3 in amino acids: CSAEGQGFYEQYF. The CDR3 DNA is TGCAGTGCTGAGGGACAGGGGTTCTACGAGCAGTACTTC.

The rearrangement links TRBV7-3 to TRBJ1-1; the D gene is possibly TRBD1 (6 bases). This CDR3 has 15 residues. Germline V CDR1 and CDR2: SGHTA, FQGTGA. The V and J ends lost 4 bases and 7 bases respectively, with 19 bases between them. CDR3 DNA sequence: TGTGCCAGCAGCTCCTATCCCCCAGGGGTCCGTGAAGCTTTCTTT. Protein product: CASSSYPPGVREAFF.

The CDR3 loop reads CASSLAGAGTYNEQFF. The DNA for the CDR3 is TGTGCCAGCAGCTTAGCCGGAGCGGGGACCTACAATGAGCAGTTCTTC. The chain joins TRBV7-6 to TRBJ2-1, with 7 bases matching TRBD2. In germline, CDR1 is SGHVS, CDR2 FNYEAQ. V shed 0 bases, J shed 2 bases, and the junction held 4 bases outside the gene matches. This CDR3 region has 16 residues.

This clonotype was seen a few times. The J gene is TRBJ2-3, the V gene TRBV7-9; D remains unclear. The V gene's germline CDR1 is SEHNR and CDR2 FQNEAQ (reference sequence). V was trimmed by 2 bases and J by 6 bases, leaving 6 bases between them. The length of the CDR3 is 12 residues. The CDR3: CASSLSWDTQYF. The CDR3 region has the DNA TGTGCCAGCAGCTTATCCTGGGATACGCAGTATTTT.

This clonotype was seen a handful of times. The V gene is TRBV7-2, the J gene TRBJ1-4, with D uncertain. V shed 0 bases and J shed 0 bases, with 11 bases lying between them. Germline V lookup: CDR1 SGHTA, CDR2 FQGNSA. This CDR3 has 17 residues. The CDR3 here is CASSLASAGATNEKLFF. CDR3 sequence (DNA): TGTGCCAGCAGCTTAGCGTCAGCCGGCGCAACTAATGAAAAACTGTTTTTT. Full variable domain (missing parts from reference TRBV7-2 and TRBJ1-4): GAGVSQSPSNKVTEKGKDVELRCDPISGHTALYWYRQSLGQGLEFLIYFQGNSAPDKSGLPSDRFSAERTGGSVSTLTIQRTQQEDSAVYLCASSLASAGATNEKLFFGSGTQLSVL.

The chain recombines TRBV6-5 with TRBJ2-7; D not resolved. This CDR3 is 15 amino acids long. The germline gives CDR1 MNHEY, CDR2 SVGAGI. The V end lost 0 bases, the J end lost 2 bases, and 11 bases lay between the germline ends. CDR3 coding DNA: TGTGCCAGCAGTTACTCGGCCGATAGCCCCTACGAGCAGTACTTC. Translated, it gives CASSYSADSPYEQYF.